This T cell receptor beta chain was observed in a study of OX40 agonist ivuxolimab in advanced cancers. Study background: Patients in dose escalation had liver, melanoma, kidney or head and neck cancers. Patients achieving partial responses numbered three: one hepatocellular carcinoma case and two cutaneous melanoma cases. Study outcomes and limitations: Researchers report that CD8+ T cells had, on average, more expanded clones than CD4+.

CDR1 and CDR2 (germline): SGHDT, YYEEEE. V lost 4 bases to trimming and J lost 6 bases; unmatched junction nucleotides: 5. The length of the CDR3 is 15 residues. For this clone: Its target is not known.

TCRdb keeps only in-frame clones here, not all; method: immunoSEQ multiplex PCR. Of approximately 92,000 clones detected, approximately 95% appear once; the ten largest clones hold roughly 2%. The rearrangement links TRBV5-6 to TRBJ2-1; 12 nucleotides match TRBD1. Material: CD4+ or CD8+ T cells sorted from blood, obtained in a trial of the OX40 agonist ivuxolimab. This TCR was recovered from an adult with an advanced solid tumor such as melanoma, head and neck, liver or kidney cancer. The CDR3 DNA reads TGTGCCAGCAGCGTCCGGGACAGGGGGCTCAATGAGCAGTTCTTC. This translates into CASSVRDRGLNEQFF.